This passage covers 3 T cell receptor beta chains from one sample sequenced in a study of blood T cell repertoires in COVID-19. Produced via immunoSEQ multiplex PCR; TCRdb's table is partial and in-frame only. Of roughly 38,000 clones listed, about two thirds are singletons. The sequenced material came from peripheral blood. The receptor set was obtained from a man between 70 and 80 years old with COVID-19, enrolled during active disease.

The table lists this clone with a count of one. The genes are TRBV7-3 and TRBJ1-5; the match to TRBD1 covers 10 bases. Trimming cost V 3 bases and J 5 bases; bases outside gene matches: 1. The length of the CDR3 is 14 residues. Germline V gene lookup returns CDR1 SGHTA and CDR2 FQGTGA. CDR3 loop: CASSLTGGDQPQHF. The CDR3 DNA follows: TGTGCCAGCAGCTTGACAGGGGGCGATCAGCCCCAGCATTTT.

This clone was seen ten or more times. The chain couples TRBV6-5 to TRBJ2-1, with TRBD1 matching 10 bases. The CDR3 is made up of 16 amino acids. The germline gives CDR1 MNHEY, CDR2 SVGAGI. The V and J ends lost 2 bases and 2 bases, in that order; junction bases with no gene match: 3. This CDR3 is CASSYRTGGTYNEQFF. In nucleotides, the CDR3 is TGTGCCAGCAGTTACCGGACAGGGGGGACCTACAATGAGCAGTTCTTC.

The chain carries TRBV9 and TRBJ1-2, with 8 bases identical to TRBD1. J was trimmed by 4 bases and V by 4 bases; bases with no gene match: 6. In germline, CDR1 is SGDLS, CDR2 YYNGEE. The CDR3 runs 14 residues. The CDR3 nucleotides are TGTGCCAGCAGCACTTGGACAGGGATCTATGGCTACACCTTC. Amino acids: CASSTWTGIYGYTF.